This TCR beta chain came from a study of Graves' ophthalmopathy and Graves' hyperthyroidism. Certain patients were not enrolled. These were patients with other autoimmune diseases, uncontrolled infections, pregnancy or lactation. Isolation of PBMCs was performed using 10 ml of fresh peripheral blood. General study points: At about 69% sensitivity and about 72% specificity, the model predicted progression of the ophthalmopathy.

From RNA, the CDR3 regions of TCR beta chains were amplified and sequenced. Second-round multiplex PCR followed a first-round RT-PCR using HTBI primers. One entry per CDR3 protein, called by TCRdb with MiXCR from the multiplex PCR reads. Among 450,000 or so distinct CDR3 sequences listed, 13% to 15% were seen once. This clonotype was seen ten or more times. Its antigen is undetermined. Sequenced input: blood. The sequence derives from a woman in her 30s with Graves' ophthalmopathy.

The CDR3 DNA sequence: TGTGCCAGCAGTCCCGGGACAGTAAATAATTCACCCCTCCACTTT. This translates into CASSPGTVNNSPLHF. J is TRBJ1-6 and V is TRBV27; 7 nucleotides agree with TRBD1. V lost 5 bases, J lost 5 bases, and 6 bases stayed unmatched. The CDR3 length is 15 residues. Germline V gives CDR1 MNHEY, CDR2 SMNVEV (reference sequence).